These 7 T cell receptor beta chains were all obtained from the same sample, sequenced in a study of control samples from healthy donors and cancer patients. TCRdb's table, derived via immunoSEQ multiplex PCR, lists solely in-frame clones and lacks some. The sample yields about 95,000 clones, 88% seen once. Input material: blood. Receptors originate from a woman aged 65 to 85 in good health.

This rearrangement joins TRBV6-6 to TRBJ1-1; D is uncertain. Between the trimmed V and J ends, which lost 6 bases and 3 bases, there was a span of 14 bases. Germline-derived CDR1 and CDR2 are MNHNY and SVGAGI (reference sequence). The CDR3 has 14 residues. The CDR3 nucleotides read TGTGCCAGCAGACCCCTCGAGGCCGACACTGAAGCTTTCTTT. Its translation is CASRPLEADTEAFF.

V is TRBV5-1 and J is TRBJ1-3; D not resolved. Trimming shortened V by 2 bases and J by 5 bases, and 11 bases separated the two germline ends. CDR1 is SGHRS, CDR2 YFSETQ, per germline. The CDR3 sequence is 14 residues long. The CDR3 protein is CASSFGESRNTIYF. Written as DNA, the CDR3 is TGCGCCAGCAGCTTCGGGGAGTCGAGAAACACCATATATTTT.

The gene calls are TRBV11-2 and TRBJ2-4, with D hard to call. Germline V gives CDR1 SGHAT, CDR2 FQNNGV. The CDR3 is made up of 13 amino acids. The germline V and J ends were trimmed by 1 base and 3 bases, with 4 bases remaining between them. CDR3 DNA: TGTGCCAGCAGCTTAGCCAGCAAAAACATTCAGTACTTC. It is translated as CASSLASKNIQYF.

The chain links TRBV19 to TRBJ2-3; unclear D gene. V dropped 5 bases and J dropped 0 bases, with 15 bases sitting between them. The CDR3 contains 16 residues. The germline V gene encodes CDR1 LNHDA and CDR2 SQIVND (reference sequence). The DNA for the CDR3 is TGTGCCAGTAGTCCGCCTCCCCGTGCTAGCACAGATACGCAGTATTTT. Its translation: CASSPPPRASTDTQYF.

CDR3: CASRLRDRSNSPLHF. The DNA for the CDR3 is TGTGCCAGCAGACTCCGGGACAGGTCGAATTCACCCCTCCACTTT. The V and J genes are TRBV13 and TRBJ1-6, with 8 bases matching TRBD1. The V segment lost 6 bases and the J segment 7 bases; nucleotides outside the gene matches: 8. The germline V gene encodes CDR1 PRHDT and CDR2 FYEKMQ (reference sequence). The CDR3 is made up of 15 amino acids.

The J gene is TRBJ2-3, the V gene TRBV7-2, with TRBD2 identical over 7 bases. Trimming removed 5 bases from V and 3 bases from J; junction bases left unmatched: 8. The CDR3 sequence is 15 residues long. The germline CDR1 and CDR2 sequences are SGHTA and FQGNSA. The CDR3 here is CASSSGTGGTDTQYF. The CDR3 DNA follows: TGTGCCAGCAGCAGTGGGACCGGGGGGACAGATACGCAGTATTTT.

The V call is TRBV6-5, the J call TRBJ1-2; D unclear. The CDR3 runs 11 residues. Trimming pared 7 bases from V and 8 bases from J, leaving 11 bases between. Per the germline V gene, CDR1 is MNHEY and CDR2 is SVGAGI. The CDR3, as DNA: TGTGCCAGCACCCAAGGCGGGGGCTACACCTTC. It is translated as CASTQGGGYTF.